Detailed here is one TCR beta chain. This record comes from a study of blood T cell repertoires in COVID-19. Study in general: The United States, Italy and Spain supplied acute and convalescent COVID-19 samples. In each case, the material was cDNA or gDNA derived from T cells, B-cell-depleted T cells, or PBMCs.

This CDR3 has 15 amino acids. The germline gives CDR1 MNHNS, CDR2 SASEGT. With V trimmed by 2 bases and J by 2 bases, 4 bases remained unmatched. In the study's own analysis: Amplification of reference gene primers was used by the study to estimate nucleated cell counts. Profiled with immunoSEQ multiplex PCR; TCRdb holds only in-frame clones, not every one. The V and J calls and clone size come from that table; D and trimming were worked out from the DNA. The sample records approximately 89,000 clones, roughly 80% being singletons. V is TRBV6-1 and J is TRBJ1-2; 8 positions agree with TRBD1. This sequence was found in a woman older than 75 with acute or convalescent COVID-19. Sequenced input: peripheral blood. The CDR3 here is CASSEWTGHNYGYTF. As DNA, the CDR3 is TGTGCCAGCAGTGAATGGACAGGGCACAACTATGGCTACACCTTC.